This T cell receptor beta chain was captured by sequencing in a study of cytomegalovirus exposure and HLA in healthy donors. The primer mix had 60 Vbeta and 13 Jbeta primers. Libraries were prepared by immunoSEQ multiplex PCR; TCRdb keeps only in-frame clonotypes and omits some of them. The sample holds 100,000 to 150,000 clones, 80% seen once. Concerning this clone itself: The antigen remains undetermined. Lacking the conserved final phenylalanine or tryptophan, this CDR3 likely reflects a read error. The DNA is left out, because the CDR3 cannot be placed on it with certainty; the CDR3 is given as TCRdb lists it. Other DNA sequences from this sample encode an identical CDR3 as well.

Germline V gene data show CDR1 as LGHNT and CDR2 as FRNRAP. The length of the CDR3 is 12 amino acids, counting both ends. General study findings and limits: Differences between HLA loci emerged in a later analysis of TCR association rates, with DRB1 most and HLA-C fewest. 164 TCR beta chains were listed as cytomegalovirus-associated. In a later analysis, a missense DCLRE1C variant was linked to TCR beta V- and J-gene trimming.

The receptor comes from a man in his forties or fifties in good health and CMV-seronegative. Specimen: PBMCs. This sequence joins TRBV12-5 and TRBJ2-7; TRBD2 is the table's D call, not checked against the DNA. CDR3: CASGLVYGLVVD.